A single sample gave rise to the 9 T cell receptor beta chains below, sequenced in a study of CD8+ T cells in alopecia areata. Specified treatment: oral pan-JAK inhibitor, 5-10 mg twice daily. The sequencing template was cDNA reverse transcribed from extracted RNA. Profiled with immunoSEQ multiplex PCR; TCRdb holds only in-frame clones, not every one. The sample carries approximately 65,000 clones, approximately 44% recorded once. The sequences come from CD8+ T cells sorted from blood, collected at approximately week 37, from a patient treated with tofacitinib. Receptor source: a human donor with alopecia areata.

The CDR3, as DNA: TGTGCCAGCAGCTCCGGACTAGCGAATGAGCAGTTCTTC. This sequence encodes CASSSGLANEQFF. This sequence joins TRBV7-3 and TRBJ2-1; TRBD2 matches 9 bases. Trimming took 4 bases from V and 7 from J; bases not matched to a gene: 2. CDR1 and CDR2 (germline): SGHTA, FQGTGA. The CDR3 sequence is 13 residues long. Variable domain in full (rest from reference TRBV7-3 and TRBJ2-1): GAGVSQTPSNKVTEKGKYVELRCDPISGHTALYWYRQSLGQGPEFLIYFQGTGAADDSGLPNDRFFAVRPEGSVSTLKIQRTERGDSAVYLCASSSGLANEQFFGPGTRLTVL.

This rearrangement joins TRBV4-1 to TRBJ2-7; possibly TRBD2 for D (5 bases). Trimming pared 0 bases from V and 3 bases from J, leaving 9 bases between. This CDR3 is built from 14 residues. Germline lookup yields CDR1 MGHRA and CDR2 YSYEKL. The CDR3 DNA reads as TGCGCCAGCAGCCAAGATCCGGGGTACTACGAGCAGTACTTC. The encoded protein is CASSQDPGYYEQYF.

On this clone itself: With only one base between it and a far larger clone, this is likely a read error. The chain joins TRBV5-6 to TRBJ2-7; D not resolved. The CDR3 runs to 13 residues. Germline CDR1 and CDR2: SGHDT and YYEEEE. The V end was cut by 4 bases, the J end by 7 bases, with 15 bases between. CDR3 coding DNA: TGTGCCAGCAGCACTGGACGTTGGAATGAGCAGTACTTC. Translated: CASSTGRWNEQYF. Full variable domain (remainder filled in from reference TRBV5-6 and TRBJ2-7): DAGVTQSPTHLIKTRGQQVTLRCSPKSGHDTVSWYQQALGQGPQFIFQYYEEEERQRGNFPDRFSGHQFPNYSSELNVNALLLGDSALYLCASSTGRWNEQYFGPGTRLTVT.

This clone has more than one count but fewer than ten. The chain combines TRBV6-6 with TRBJ2-5; 7 bases match TRBD2. The junction had 2 bases not matched to a gene; V was cut back by 0 bases and J by 4 bases. The CDR3 is 14 amino acids. Germline V CDR1 and CDR2: MNHNY, SVGAGI (reference sequence). The CDR3 coding sequence is TGTGCCAGCAGTTACTCGGGAGGGGCAGAGACCCAGTACTTC. It encodes CASSYSGGAETQYF.

The chain employs TRBV7-9 and TRBJ2-3; the match to TRBD1 covers 8 bases. J was trimmed by 0 bases and V by 5 bases; bases with no gene match: 10. The CDR3 runs 17 residues. CDR1 is SEHNR and CDR2 is FQNEAQ in the germline V gene (reference sequence). CDR3 coding DNA: TGTGCCAGCAGCACCCGGGACAGGATACCTAGCACAGATACGCAGTATTTT. This gives the protein CASSTRDRIPSTDTQYF. Full variable domain (outside the CDR3, taken from reference TRBV7-9 and TRBJ2-3): DTGVSQNPRHKITKRGQNVTFRCDPISEHNRLYWYRQTLGQGPEFLTYFQNEAQLEKSRLLSDRFSAERPKGSFSTLEIQRTEQGDSAMYLCASSTRDRIPSTDTQYFGPGTRLTVL.

The J gene is TRBJ2-5, the V gene TRBV7-9, with a tentative D call TRBD1 (6 bases). This CDR3 spans 16 amino acids. The V end was cut by 5 bases, the J end by 0 bases, with 16 bases between. CDR1 and CDR2 from the germline V gene are SEHNR and FQNEAQ (reference sequence). CDR3: CASSPRDTLYQETQYF. The CDR3, as DNA: TGTGCCAGCAGCCCCCGGGACACCCTCTACCAAGAGACCCAGTACTTC.

The genes are TRBV2 and TRBJ2-3; D is tentatively TRBD1 or TRBD2 (6 bases each). The CDR3 has 16 residues. V was shortened by 1 base and J by 11 bases, with 22 bases between the two germline ends. CDR1 and CDR2 (germline): SNHLY, FYNNEI. Here the CDR3 DNA reads TGTGCCAGCAGTGAAGAGGGGGGAACGGCGCGAGGGGAGCAGTATTTT. This encodes CASSEEGGTARGEQYF.

The chain combines TRBV20-1 with TRBJ1-1; D not resolved. This CDR3 is built from 10 residues. The germline gives CDR1 DFQATT, CDR2 SNEGSKA (reference sequence). The ends were cut back, 5 bases at V and 10 bases at J, with 11 bases in the middle. The CDR3 here is CSALDPGAFF. The CDR3 DNA reads as TGCAGTGCTCTGGACCCGGGAGCTTTCTTT.

This clone was seen only a few times. Other DNA sequences in this sample translate to the same CDR3. The chain recombines TRBV29-1 with TRBJ2-7; 8 bases map to TRBD2. With V trimmed by 1 base and J by 2 bases, 4 bases remained unmatched. In germline, CDR1 is SQVTM, CDR2 ANQGSEA. The CDR3 loop spans 14 amino acids. The CDR3 DNA reads TGCAGCGTTGAAGGTCTAGCGGGCACCTACGAGCAGTACTTC. Translation gives CSVEGLAGTYEQYF.